The 6 T cell receptor beta chains reported below all come from one sample, sequenced in a study of beta chain features in type 1 diabetes. As every portion of the isolated RNA was reverse transcribed, the sequencing read expressed TCRB transcripts. The data were produced by immunoSEQ multiplex PCR, yet TCRdb's version contains in-frame clones alone and is incomplete. Counted here are over 500,000 clones, 15% to 19% occurring once; the ten biggest clones make up approximately 0.099%. Sequenced sample: naive CD4+ T cells from blood. These receptors originate from a young man in good health.

This clone was observed a handful of times. The chain links TRBV10-3 to TRBJ1-5; 7 bases match TRBD1. CDR3 size: 16 residues. Germline lookup yields CDR1 ENHRY and CDR2 SYGVKD. The trim removed 2 bases at V and 2 bases at J, leaving 6 bases unmatched. CDR3 in amino acids: CAISEPQGRGNQPQHF. DNA of the CDR3: TGTGCCATCAGTGAGCCACAGGGGCGCGGCAATCAGCCCCAGCATTTT.

This clone was counted a few times. The V and J genes are TRBV19 and TRBJ2-7; D is unclear. This CDR3 has 14 residues. Germline CDR1 reads LNHDA; CDR2 reads SQIVND (reference sequence). Trimming left V 3 bases short and J 3 bases short, with 12 bases between. The CDR3 reads CASSIRALVYEQYF. Here the CDR3 DNA reads TGTGCCAGTAGTATTAGGGCCCTTGTCTACGAGCAGTACTTC.

This chain uses TRBV5-1 with TRBJ2-2; D tentatively reads TRBD1 or TRBD2 (5 bases each). Between the trimmed V and J ends, which lost 7 bases and 5 bases, there was a span of 12 bases. The CDR3 covers 13 residues. Germline V CDR1 and CDR2: SGHRS, YFSETQ. The CDR3 sequence: CASAGTETGELFF. In nucleotides, the CDR3 is TGCGCCAGCGCCGGGACGGAGACCGGGGAGCTGTTTTTT.

This clone turned up a few times. J is TRBJ1-1 and V is TRBV5-4, with a possible D match to TRBD1 (5 bases). Germline V gene data show CDR1 as SGHNT and CDR2 as YYREEE (reference sequence). V was pared by 6 bases and J by 1 base, with 7 bases between. The CDR3 consists of 12 residues. Here the CDR3 reads CASKDRNTEAFF. CDR3 in DNA: TGTGCCAGCAAAGACAGGAACACTGAAGCTTTCTTT.

The CDR3 spells CSVGPAGYRNTEAFF. In DNA, the CDR3 is TGCAGCGTTGGGCCGGCAGGGTATAGGAACACTGAAGCTTTCTTT. This chain joins TRBV29-1 and TRBJ1-1, with TRBD1 as a possible D gene (5 bases). From germline, CDR1 is SQVTM and CDR2 ANQGSEA. The CDR3 has 15 residues. V lost 4 bases, J lost 1 base, and 16 bases lay in between.

This chain uses TRBV7-3 with TRBJ1-6, with D unclear. Germline CDR1 and CDR2: SGHTA and FQGTGA. The CDR3 totals 15 residues. V was shortened by 5 bases and J by 10 bases, with 18 bases between the two germline ends. The CDR3 bases are TGTGCCAGCAGCGCCTTCAGAGGAAGGGAATCACCCCTCCACTTT. Amino acid sequence: CASSAFRGRESPLHF.